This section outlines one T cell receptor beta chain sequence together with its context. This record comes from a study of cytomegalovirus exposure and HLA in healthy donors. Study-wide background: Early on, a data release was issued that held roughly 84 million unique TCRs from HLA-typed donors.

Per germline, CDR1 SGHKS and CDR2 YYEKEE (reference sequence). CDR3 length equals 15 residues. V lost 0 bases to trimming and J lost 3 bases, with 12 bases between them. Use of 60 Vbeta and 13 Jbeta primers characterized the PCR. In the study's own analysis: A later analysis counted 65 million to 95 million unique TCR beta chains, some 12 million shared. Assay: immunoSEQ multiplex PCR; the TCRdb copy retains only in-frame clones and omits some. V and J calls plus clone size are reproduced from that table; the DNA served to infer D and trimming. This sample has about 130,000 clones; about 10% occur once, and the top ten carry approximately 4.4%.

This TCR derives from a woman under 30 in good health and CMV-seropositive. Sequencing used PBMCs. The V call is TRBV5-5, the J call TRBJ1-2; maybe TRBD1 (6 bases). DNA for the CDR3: TGTGCCAGCAGCTTGGCTCCAGGGGAAGACTATGGCTACACCTTC. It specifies CASSLAPGEDYGYTF.